A single sample is the source of the 30 T cell receptor beta chains below, sequenced in a study of blood T cell repertoires in COVID-19. Generated by immunoSEQ multiplex PCR, the TCRdb table keeps only in-frame clones and is missing some. Of a few hundred thousand clones listed, roughly 84% were seen once; the top ten hold approximately 18%. What was sequenced was peripheral blood. The receptors derive from a woman of 80 years or more with active or convalescent COVID-19.

The chain employs TRBV21-1 and TRBJ2-1; the table calls TRBD2, which could not be checked here. TRBV21-1 is a pseudogene. The CDR3 spans 15 residues. As DNA, the CDR3 is TGTGCCAGCAGCATGAAGACTCCCTCACTCAATGAGCAGTTCTTC. Translated: CASSMKTPSLNEQFF.

The chain combines TRBV7-2 with TRBJ2-7, with 7 bases aligning to TRBD2. The V gene end was trimmed by 1 base and the J gene end by 6 bases; junction bases not matched to a gene: 9. Germline lookup yields CDR1 SGHTA and CDR2 FQGNSA. The CDR3 totals 15 residues. CDR3 loop: CASSLGAGYLSEQYF. CDR3 coding DNA: TGTGCCAGCAGCTTAGGAGCGGGATACCTCTCCGAGCAGTACTTC.

The V and J genes are TRBV2 and TRBJ2-1; 10 bases agree with TRBD2. J gave up 8 bases and V 2 bases, and 9 bases lay outside the gene matches. CDR1 and CDR2 (germline): SNHLY, FYNNEI. There are 16 residues in the CDR3. The CDR3 coding sequence is TGTGCCAGCAGTGAAAGTTTCGGACTAGCGGTGGATGAGCAGTTCTTC. Its protein is CASSESFGLAVDEQFF.

The chain has TRBV3-1 (or the pseudogene TRBV3-2) and TRBJ2-6; 12 nucleotides align to TRBD2. CDR1 LGHDT and CDR2 YNNKEL come from the germline V gene (reference sequence). V gave up 0 bases and J gave up 4 bases; unmatched junction bases: 13. CDR3 length: 21 residues. This chain's CDR3 is CASSQDLRLAGALPGANVLTF. The CDR3 DNA sequence: TGTGCCAGCAGCCAAGATCTCCGACTAGCGGGAGCCTTACCCGGGGCCAACGTCCTGACTTTC.

As DNA, the CDR3 is TGTGCCAGTACCACAGAGATGAACACTGAAGCTTTCTTT. This translates into CASTTEMNTEAFF. This rearrangement joins TRBV19 to TRBJ1-1; D unclear. The germline V gene encodes CDR1 LNHDA and CDR2 SQIVND (reference sequence). Trimming took off 7 bases at V and 0 bases at J, with 9 bases between the two ends. The CDR3 loop spans 13 amino acids.

The chain joins TRBV28 to TRBJ1-2; D is uncertain. The V gene lost 11 bases and the J gene lost 4 bases, with 14 bases spanning the gap. The CDR3 covers 12 residues. The germline V gene has CDR1 MDHEN and CDR2 SYDVKM. CDR3 residues: CALQMESYGYTF. The CDR3 DNA reads TGTGCCTTGCAGATGGAGAGCTATGGCTACACCTTC.

This clone occurred a few times. This chain uses TRBV6-5 with TRBJ2-7; tentative D call: TRBD2 (5 bases). Germline values: CDR1 MNHEY, CDR2 SVGAGI. The CDR3 extends over 15 amino acids. Between the trimmed V and J ends, which lost 2 bases and 4 bases, there was a span of 15 bases. The CDR3 region is CASSYRGLFRYEQYF. The CDR3 coding sequence is TGTGCCAGCAGTTACAGAGGGCTGTTTCGGTACGAGCAGTACTTC.

This clone appeared a single time. CDR3 amino acids: CASSLAGTSGRAIDTQYF. The CDR3 DNA reads TGTGCCAGCAGCTTAGCCGGGACTAGCGGGAGGGCCATAGATACGCAGTATTTT. The chain recombines TRBV7-2 with TRBJ2-3, with 16 bases matching TRBD2. The CDR3 has 18 amino acids. After removal of 0 bases from V and 5 bases from J, the junction contained 5 bases not matched to a gene. Germline V gives CDR1 SGHTA, CDR2 FQGNSA.

The chain employs TRBV4-2 and TRBJ2-1; D might be TRBD1 (8 bases). Looked up from germline, CDR1 is LGHNA and CDR2 is YNFKEQ. V dropped 2 bases and J dropped 0 bases, with 11 bases sitting between them. The CDR3 covers 16 residues. The CDR3 DNA sequence: TGTGCCAGCAGCCAACACAGGGGGGGCTCCTACAATGAGCAGTTCTTC. Its protein product is CASSQHRGGSYNEQFF.

This clone was found once. This CDR3 is CSVEVEVTEAFF. CDR3 DNA: TGCAGCGTTGAAGTCGAGGTCACTGAAGCTTTCTTT. The rearrangement links TRBV29-1 to TRBJ1-1; D ambiguous. Deletions cut 1 base from V and 4 bases from J, with 7 bases between. CDR1 is SQVTM and CDR2 is ANQGSEA in the germline V gene. The CDR3 sequence is 12 residues long. The whole variable domain, remainder taken from reference TRBV29-1 and TRBJ1-1, is SAVISQKPSRDICQRGTSLTIQCQVDSQVTMMFWYRQQPGQSLTLIATANQGSEATYESGFVIDKFPISRPNLTFSTLTVSNMSPEDSSIYLCSVEVEVTEAFFGQGTRLTVV.

The V and J genes are TRBV6-1 and TRBJ1-1, with 7 bases fitting TRBD1. Germline V lookup: CDR1 MNHNS, CDR2 SASEGT. The CDR3 has 13 residues. The V segment lost 5 bases and the J segment 8 bases; nucleotides outside the gene matches: 8. DNA for the CDR3: TGTGCCAGCAGTTCCGTGGGGGACAGAGAAGCTTTCTTT. As protein: CASSSVGDREAFF.

The CDR3 here is CASSLSGGVYTGELFF. As DNA, the CDR3 is TGTGCCAGCAGCTTATCAGGGGGCGTTTACACCGGGGAGCTGTTTTTT. This chain connects TRBV7-9 to TRBJ2-2, with 8 positions matching TRBD1. The CDR3 consists of 16 residues. Losses at the gene ends were 2 bases for V and 3 bases for J; bases not matched to a gene: 5. Germline-derived CDR1 and CDR2 are SEHNR and FQNEAQ (reference sequence).

CDR3 in DNA: TGCGCCAGCAGCTGGAGACCCAGGGAGGATGAGCAGTTCTTC. Encoded protein: CASSWRPREDEQFF. This chain joins TRBV5-1 and TRBJ2-1, with D possibly TRBD2 on 6 matching bases. Germline V gene data show CDR1 as SGHRS and CDR2 as YFSETQ. The CDR3 consists of 14 residues. The V and J ends lost 3 bases and 8 bases respectively, with 15 bases between them.

This clone occurred a few times. V is TRBV7-9 and J is TRBJ2-7; the D gene is possibly TRBD2 (6 bases). Germline values: CDR1 SEHNR, CDR2 FQNEAQ (reference sequence). The CDR3 covers 16 residues. V shed 4 bases and J shed 1 base, with 17 bases lying between them. The CDR3: CASSSWRGGGSYEQYF. CDR3 nucleotide sequence: TGTGCCAGCAGCTCTTGGCGGGGCGGAGGATCCTACGAGCAGTACTTC.

This chain links TRBV19 with TRBJ2-3, with 8 bases aligning to TRBD2. With V trimmed by 2 bases and J by 0 bases, 7 bases remained unmatched. Germline V lookup: CDR1 LNHDA, CDR2 SQIVND (reference sequence). The CDR3 is 17 residues long. CDR3 loop: CASSIRGGTLSTDTQYF. Written as DNA, the CDR3 is TGTGCCAGTAGTATACGCGGGGGGACGCTTAGCACAGATACGCAGTATTTT.

The rearrangement uses TRBV13 and TRBJ2-1, with a weak D call TRBD1 (5 bases). CDR3 length: 15 amino acids. V dropped 3 bases and J dropped 4 bases, with 13 bases sitting between them. CDR1 and CDR2 from the germline V gene are PRHDT and FYEKMQ (reference sequence). The DNA for the CDR3 is TGTGCCAGCAGCTTGGGGCAGAGTCGGTACAATGAGCAGTTCTTC. Protein sequence: CASSLGQSRYNEQFF. Full variable domain (rest looked up from reference TRBV13 and TRBJ2-1): AAGVIQSPRHLIKEKRETATLKCYPIPRHDTVYWYQQGPGQDPQFLISFYEKMQSDKGSIPDRFSAQQFSDYHSELNMSSLELGDSALYFCASSLGQSRYNEQFFGPGTRLTVL.

This clone was counted once. J is TRBJ2-2 and V is TRBV2; 8 bases align to TRBD2. The V and J ends lost 2 bases and 4 bases, in that order; junction bases with no gene match: 12. Germline V CDR1 and CDR2: SNHLY, FYNNEI. The length of the CDR3 is 18 residues. In DNA form, the CDR3 reads TGTGCCAGCAGTGAAAAATCCCCCCGGGGGGGAAGCACCGGGGAGCTGTTTTTT. It encodes CASSEKSPRGGSTGELFF.

The chain has TRBV28 and TRBJ2-2; 7 bases agree with TRBD1. This CDR3 has 16 amino acids. Germline V gene data show CDR1 as MDHEN and CDR2 as SYDVKM. Losses at the gene ends were 5 bases for V and 3 bases for J; bases not matched to a gene: 9. DNA for the CDR3: TGTGCCAGCAGTATGAACAGGGGCTTCGACACCGGGGAGCTGTTTTTT. The encoded protein is CASSMNRGFDTGELFF.

The chain recombines TRBV9 with TRBJ2-2, with D possibly being TRBD1 (5 bases). Germline CDR1 and CDR2: SGDLS and YYNGEE. The CDR3 has 17 residues. The germline V and J ends were trimmed by 0 bases and 3 bases, with 15 bases remaining between them. CDR3 protein: CASSVEPGHRYTGELFF. The CDR3 nucleotides read TGTGCCAGCAGCGTAGAACCAGGGCATCGATACACCGGGGAGCTGTTTTTT.

The V gene is TRBV3-1 (or the pseudogene TRBV3-2), the J gene TRBJ1-6; D is undetermined. The CDR3 length is 13 residues. Germline V CDR1 and CDR2: LGHDT, YNNKEL (reference sequence). Trimming took off 2 bases at V and 8 bases at J, with 7 bases between the two ends. CDR3 region: CASSQPFHSPLHF. The DNA of the CDR3 is TGTGCCAGCAGCCAACCTTTTCATTCACCCCTCCACTTT.

The rearrangement joins TRBV18 to TRBJ2-2; 7 bases align to TRBD2. CDR1 is KGHSH and CDR2 is LQKENI in the germline V gene. V gave up 2 bases and J gave up 5 bases; unmatched junction bases: 8. CDR3 length: 16 amino acids. Here the CDR3 DNA reads TGTGCCAGCTCACCATTCGGACTAGGCGGGACCGGGGAGCTGTTTTTT. This gives the protein CASSPFGLGGTGELFF.

The CDR3 here is CASSEALRRWEVYNEQFF. The CDR3, as DNA: TGTGCCAGCAGTGAAGCGCTCCGAAGGTGGGAGGTCTACAATGAGCAGTTCTTC. The chain links TRBV2 to TRBJ2-1; TRBD2 might be the D (6 bases). The CDR3 sequence is 18 residues long. The germline V gene has CDR1 SNHLY and CDR2 FYNNEI. V lost 0 bases and J 3 bases, leaving 18 bases between the germline ends.

The rearrangement uses TRBV5-4 and TRBJ1-2; D possibly corresponds to TRBD1 (6 bases). The CDR3 loop spans 13 amino acids. Deletions cut 4 bases from V and 4 bases from J, with 11 bases between. The V gene's germline CDR1 is SGHNT and CDR2 YYREEE (reference sequence). In DNA, the CDR3 is TGTGCCAGCAGCCCGGACAGTTTCTATGGCTACACCTTC. Amino acid sequence: CASSPDSFYGYTF.

The chain joins TRBV24-1 to TRBJ1-1; D perhaps matches TRBD1 (6 bases). Per germline, CDR1 KGHDR and CDR2 SFDVKD. With 7 bases removed from V and 8 bases from J, the gap between germline ends came to 10 bases. This CDR3 comprises 11 residues. Written as DNA, the CDR3 is TGTGCCACCAGAGCCGGGACAGAAGCTTTCTTT. Its protein product is CATRAGTEAFF.

The rearrangement uses TRBV6-2 or TRBV6-3 and TRBJ2-1; 9 positions agree with TRBD2. Germline CDR1 MNHEY, CDR2 SVGEGT. The V and J ends lost 3 bases and 12 bases, in that order; junction bases with no gene match: 6. The CDR3 is 13 residues long. The CDR3 loop reads CASSYPLAGWQFF. For the CDR3, the DNA is TGTGCCAGCAGTTATCCACTAGCGGGCTGGCAGTTCTTC.

The genes are TRBV4-1 and TRBJ2-1, with 9 bases lining up with TRBD2. Germline V CDR1 and CDR2: MGHRA, YSYEKL. This CDR3 comprises 16 residues. Trimming cost V 3 bases and J 6 bases; bases outside gene matches: 9. For the CDR3, the DNA is TGCGCCAGCAGCCACCCGGGACTAGCCGGTTCCAATGAGCAGTTCTTC. Translating it yields CASSHPGLAGSNEQFF.

V and J are TRBV9 and TRBJ1-2; 8 bases line up with TRBD1. Germline CDR1 reads SGDLS; CDR2 reads YYNGEE. V lost 4 bases, J lost 7 bases, and 15 bases stayed unmatched. This CDR3 has 16 residues. The CDR3 loop is CASSIMTGEGAGGYTF. CDR3 DNA: TGTGCCAGCAGCATAATGACAGGGGAAGGGGCCGGTGGCTACACCTTC. Filled out from reference TRBV9 and TRBJ1-2, the complete variable domain reads DSGVTQTPKHLITATGQRVTLRCSPRSGDLSVYWYQQSLDQGLQFLIQYYNGEERAKGNILERFSAQQFPDLHSELNLSSLELGDSALYFCASSIMTGEGAGGYTFGSGTRLTVV.

The chain is built from TRBV7-9 and TRBJ2-5, with D perhaps TRBD2 (6 bases). Deletions cut 5 bases from V and 5 bases from J, with 15 bases between. The CDR3 has 14 amino acids. CDR1 and CDR2 from the germline V gene are SEHNR and FQNEAQ (reference sequence). CDR3 in DNA: TGTGCCAGCAGCCCGCTCCGGGAGAGGGAGACCCAGTACTTC. Protein product: CASSPLRERETQYF.

The gene calls are TRBV11-3 and TRBJ1-3; D possibly corresponds to TRBD1 (5 bases). Deletions cut 0 bases from V and 0 bases from J, with 12 bases between. The CDR3 loop spans 17 amino acids. Germline V lookup: CDR1 SGHNT, CDR2 YENEEA. As DNA, the CDR3 is TGTGCCAGCAGCTTAGACCGCCTGACAGTCTCTGGAAACACCATATATTTT. Amino acid sequence: CASSLDRLTVSGNTIYF.

The rearrangement uses TRBV19 and TRBJ1-5; 11 bases fit TRBD1. The ends lost 2 bases at V and 4 bases at J; junction bases unmatched: 10. CDR1 is LNHDA and CDR2 is SQIVND in the germline V gene (reference sequence). The CDR3 spans 18 residues. Written as DNA, the CDR3 is TGTGCCAGTAGTATAAGAACCGGGACAGGGGGTGGAAATCAGCCCCAGCATTTT. This encodes CASSIRTGTGGGNQPQHF.